This TCR beta chain was sequenced during a study of OX40 agonist ivuxolimab in advanced cancers. About the research overall: All patients had ivuxolimab intravenously every 2 weeks at 0.01 to 10 mg/kg. Dose-escalation patients were diagnosed with hepatocellular carcinoma, melanoma, renal cell cancer or head and neck cancer. Study-wide points: Which antigen the expanded peripheral T cells recognized is unknown.

The timepoints at which blood was sampled were baseline, cycle 4 day 1, and cycle 7 day 1. Here immunoSEQ multiplex PCR was the method, and the copy in TCRdb shows in-frame clones only, minus some. Here the sample spans around 30,000 clones, roughly 80% being singletons. With respect to this clone: The antigen remains undetermined.

The ends were cut back, 3 bases at V and 2 bases at J, with 11 bases in the middle. From germline, CDR1 is SGHVS and CDR2 FQNEAQ. The CDR3 is 15 residues long. The sequences come from CD4+ or CD8+ T cells sorted from blood, collected in a trial of the OX40 agonist ivuxolimab. V and J are TRBV7-8 and TRBJ1-5; D is uncertain. The receptor was isolated from an adult with an advanced solid tumor such as melanoma, head and neck, liver or kidney cancer. The CDR3, as DNA: TGTGCCAGCAGCTTCTTTTTTGATGGCAATCAGCCCCAGCATTTT. Protein product: CASSFFFDGNQPQHF.